These 13 T cell receptor beta chains were sequenced from one sample in a study of T cell repertoires in cytomegalovirus infection. Using its own MiXCR run on the reads, TCRdb lists one record per CDR3 protein. The data contain around 500,000 distinct CDR3 sequences, roughly 46% of them seen just once; the ten biggest clones take up about 45%. What these receptors recognize is not known. The sequences come from cultured PBMCs, collected from culture after CMV antigen stimulation. These receptors originate from a human donor in good health (CMV status not recorded). Some clones in this sample may be carry-over from other donors' samples.

The table lists this clonotype with a few counts. This rearrangement joins TRBV6-2 or TRBV6-3 to TRBJ1-5; 9 bases match TRBD1. CDR3 length equals 16 residues. Unmatched junction bases numbered 6, after V lost 4 bases and J lost 2 bases. Per germline, CDR1 MNHEY and CDR2 SVGEGT. CDR3 nucleotides: TGTGCCAGCAGTTCGTGGGGACAGGGACGCAATCAGCCCCAGCATTTT. It translates to CASSSWGQGRNQPQHF.

The CDR3 protein is CASSSLTGAGNEQFF. The CDR3 DNA follows: TGTGCCAGCAGCTCCCTCACCGGGGCGGGCAATGAGCAGTTCTTC. The V call is TRBV11-2, the J call TRBJ2-1, with D possibly being TRBD1 or TRBD2 (5 bases each). The CDR3 runs 15 residues. V was shortened by 4 bases and J by 6 bases, with 16 bases between the two germline ends. Looked up from germline, CDR1 is SGHAT and CDR2 is FQNNGV.

The count of this clonotype is one. V is TRBV12-3 or TRBV12-4 and J is TRBJ2-5; D gene unclear. V was pared by 3 bases and J by 6 bases, with 11 bases between. There are 13 residues in the CDR3. The CDR3 sequence is CASSFAHSKTQYF. The CDR3 region has the DNA TGTGCCAGCAGTTTCGCCCACAGTAAGACCCAGTACTTC.

The chain uses TRBV7-2 and TRBJ1-2; D unresolved. Germline lookup yields CDR1 SGHTA and CDR2 FQGNSA. V was cut by 2 bases and J by 8 bases, with 9 bases left in between. The CDR3 covers 12 residues. The CDR3: CASSLLMGGYTF. CDR3 sequence (DNA): TGTGCCAGCAGCTTATTGATGGGGGGCTACACCTTC.

The chain joins TRBV7-6 to TRBJ1-4, with 10 bases matching TRBD1. The length of the CDR3 is 15 residues. Trimming at V came to 5 bases and at J to 8 bases, leaving 8 bases not matched to a gene. Germline lookup yields CDR1 SGHVS and CDR2 FNYEAQ. This CDR3 reads CASSTRDRGSEKLFF. The CDR3 DNA reads TGTGCCAGCAGCACCCGGGACAGGGGATCGGAAAAACTGTTTTTT.

This clonotype turned up a few times. The V and J genes are TRBV12-5 and TRBJ1-1; D is possibly TRBD1 (5 bases). Germline loops: CDR1 LGHNT, CDR2 FRNRAP. This CDR3 region has 13 residues. The germline V and J ends were trimmed by 6 bases and 2 bases, with 10 bases remaining between them. CDR3 DNA: TGTGCTAGTGGCTTCGACAGAAACACTGAAGCTTTCTTT. This encodes CASGFDRNTEAFF.

This clonotype was counted a few times. The chain carries TRBV7-9 and TRBJ2-5; the D gene is possibly TRBD1 (5 bases). CDR1 and CDR2 from the germline V gene are SEHNR and FQNEAQ (reference sequence). This CDR3 has 13 residues. The V gene lost 2 bases and the J gene lost 4 bases, with 8 bases spanning the gap. DNA of the CDR3: TGTGCCAGCAGCTTATCAGACAGAGAGACCCAGTACTTC. Protein: CASSLSDRETQYF.

This clonotype was detected a few times. The chain combines TRBV2 with TRBJ2-3; D tentatively reads TRBD1 or TRBD2 (5 bases each). Germline V CDR1 and CDR2: SNHLY, FYNNEI. There are 12 residues in the CDR3. The V end lost 8 bases, the J end lost 6 bases, and 12 bases lay between the germline ends. The CDR3 DNA follows: TGTGCCAGCGGGACCTTTGGGGATACGCAGTATTTT. It codes for CASGTFGDTQYF.

This clonotype has a handful of counts. The rearrangement links TRBV7-2 to TRBJ2-3; 7 bases are shared with TRBD2. This CDR3 is 17 amino acids long. Per the germline V gene, CDR1 is SGHTA and CDR2 is FQGNSA. J was trimmed by 2 bases and V by 2 bases; bases with no gene match: 10. In DNA form, the CDR3 reads TGTGCCAGCAGCTTAAAGGGTGGACTAGTTACCACAGATACGCAGTATTTT. This translates into CASSLKGGLVTTDTQYF.

There are a few counts of this clonotype. A read error may produce the germline difference seen at one junction end. The chain combines TRBV6-5 with TRBJ1-1, with a tentative D call TRBD1 (6 bases). CDR3 size: 14 residues. CDR1 MNHEY and CDR2 SVGAGI come from the germline V gene. CDR3 DNA sequence: TGTGCCAGCAATCCCAGGGGCGGGAACGCTGAAGCTTTCTTT. It translates to CASNPRGGNAEAFF.

The CDR3 sequence is CASSHRTSGRAFHYNEQFF. The CDR3 DNA reads TGTGCCAGCAGCCACAGGACTAGCGGGAGGGCCTTCCATTACAATGAGCAGTTCTTC. This sequence joins TRBV14 and TRBJ2-1, with 15 positions matching TRBD2. Trimming at V came to 3 bases and at J to 4 bases, leaving 10 bases not matched to a gene. The germline gives CDR1 SGHDN, CDR2 FVKESK. This CDR3 comprises 19 residues.

This clonotype was recorded once. The V and J genes are TRBV19 and TRBJ2-1; 7 bases map to TRBD1. Germline V gene data show CDR1 as LNHDA and CDR2 as SQIVND (reference sequence). This CDR3 is 15 amino acids long. Here the CDR3 reads CVSRTGTSSYNEQFF. CDR3 bases: TGTGTCAGCAGGACAGGAACAAGCTCCTACAATGAGCAGTTCTTC. Full variable domain (missing parts from reference TRBV19 and TRBJ2-1): DGGITQSPKYLFRKEGQNVTLSCEQNLNHDAMYWYRQDPGQGLRLIYYSQIVNDFQKGDIAEGYSVSREKKESFPLTVTSAQKNPTAFYLCVSRTGTSSYNEQFFGPGTRLTVL.

Written as DNA, the CDR3 is TGTGCCAGCAGTTACACGATGACAAATGAAAAACTGTTTTTT. Translating it yields CASSYTMTNEKLFF. The chain recombines TRBV12-3 or TRBV12-4 with TRBJ1-4, with D uncertain. This CDR3 region has 14 residues. Trimming took 4 bases from V and 5 from J, leaving 11 bases between them.